This entry lists 17 T cell receptor beta chains sequenced from one sample in a study of CD4+ T cells in melanoma. The repertoire was sequenced with immunoSEQ multiplex PCR; TCRdb's copy has only in-frame clones and lacks some. Here the sample spans about 140,000 clones, around 90% being singletons. The receptors originated from a human donor with melanoma.

This chain links TRBV27 with TRBJ1-1; 7 bases align to TRBD1. The length of the CDR3 is 14 residues. Per germline, CDR1 MNHEY and CDR2 SMNVEV (reference sequence). The V and J ends lost 6 bases and 4 bases, in that order; junction bases with no gene match: 8. The CDR3 region is CASSRQGAGTEAFF. The CDR3 region has the DNA TGTGCCAGCAGCAGACAGGGAGCAGGCACTGAAGCTTTCTTT.

This chain connects TRBV6-6 to TRBJ1-1; 8 bases agree with TRBD1. The V segment lost 6 bases and the J segment 0 bases; nucleotides outside the gene matches: 9. Looked up from germline, CDR1 is MNHNY and CDR2 is SVGAGI (reference sequence). This CDR3 spans 16 amino acids. CDR3 region: CASSHLRTGLNTEAFF. The CDR3 DNA sequence: TGTGCCAGCAGCCACTTGCGGACAGGGCTGAACACTGAAGCTTTCTTT.

The chain is built from TRBV11-2 and TRBJ2-7; 10 bases agree with TRBD2. After removal of 5 bases from V and 2 bases from J, the junction contained 9 bases not matched to a gene. This CDR3 is 16 amino acids long. Germline V gene data show CDR1 as SGHAT and CDR2 as FQNNGV. CDR3 in amino acids: CASSRSWSGGAYEQYF. In DNA form, the CDR3 reads TGTGCCAGCAGCCGATCTTGGAGCGGGGGGGCCTACGAGCAGTACTTC.

The chain recombines TRBV2 with TRBJ2-1; 9 bases are shared with TRBD1. With 6 bases clipped from V and 12 bases from J, the junction kept 12 bases outside the gene matches. Per germline, CDR1 SNHLY and CDR2 FYNNEI. The CDR3 length is 14 residues. The CDR3 nucleotides are TGTGCCAGCAGGGGACAGGGTCGCCCCGAAGGGCAGTTCTTC. Encoded protein: CASRGQGRPEGQFF.

The chain joins TRBV5-1 to TRBJ1-1, with TRBD1 matching 7 bases. V shed 1 base, J shed 0 bases, and the junction held 3 bases outside the gene matches. The CDR3 covers 15 residues. Germline CDR1 SGHRS, CDR2 YFSETQ. The CDR3 protein is CASSLSGQLNTEAFF. CDR3 nucleotides: TGCGCCAGCAGCTTGTCGGGACAGCTGAACACTGAAGCTTTCTTT.

The J gene is TRBJ2-6, the V gene TRBV11-1, with D possibly matching TRBD1 (6 bases). Germline V gene sequence: CDR1 SGHAT, CDR2 FQDESV (reference sequence). Trimming stripped 2 bases from V and 0 bases from J, with 17 bases between. This CDR3 is 19 amino acids long. The CDR3 sequence is CASSLWGLRQPSGANVLTF. For the CDR3, the DNA is TGTGCCAGCAGCTTATGGGGGCTCCGCCAACCCTCTGGGGCCAACGTCCTGACTTTC.

The genes are TRBV30 and TRBJ2-1; 7 bases align to TRBD1. Trimming took 5 bases from V and 15 from J; bases not matched to a gene: 10. The CDR3 consists of 11 residues. Germline V gene data show CDR1 as GTSNPN and CDR2 as SVGIG (reference sequence). In DNA, the CDR3 is TGTGCCTGGTCCCGGACAGGACGTACGTTCTTC. Translation gives CAWSRTGRTFF.

This chain uses TRBV11-3 with TRBJ2-3; the D call may be TRBD1 or TRBD2 (5 bases each). Germline V CDR1 and CDR2: SGHNT, YENEEA. The CDR3 runs to 15 residues. V lost 6 bases, J lost 0 bases, and 13 bases lay in between. CDR3 region: CASSRDGSSTDTQYF. CDR3 in DNA: TGTGCCAGCAGTCGGGACGGATCTAGCACAGATACGCAGTATTTT. The full variable domain, its missing parts supplied by reference TRBV11-3 and TRBJ2-3, is EAGVVQSPRYKIIEKKQPVAFWCNPISGHNTLYWYLQNLGQGPELLIRYENEEAVDDSQLPKDRFSAERLKGVDSTLKIQPAELGDSAVYLCASSRDGSSTDTQYFGPGTRLTVL.

This clone was counted between two and nine times. This chain links TRBV14 with TRBJ1-3; possibly TRBD1 for D (6 bases). The ends were cut back, 1 base at V and 4 bases at J, with 14 bases in the middle. The CDR3 is 16 amino acids. Looked up from germline, CDR1 is SGHDN and CDR2 is FVKESK. CDR3 protein: CASSQVTGTIGNTIYF. Written as DNA, the CDR3 is TGTGCCAGCAGCCAAGTTACAGGGACGATCGGAAACACCATATATTTT.

This chain uses TRBV6-1 with TRBJ1-1; 8 bases fit TRBD1. The CDR3 length is 14 residues. The V gene's germline CDR1 is MNHNS and CDR2 SASEGT. With 7 bases clipped from V and 3 bases from J, the junction kept 7 bases outside the gene matches. The CDR3 loop is CASTPTGGYTEAFF. The CDR3 nucleotides are TGTGCCAGCACCCCTACAGGGGGGTACACTGAAGCTTTCTTT.

The chain joins TRBV5-1 to TRBJ2-6, with D unresolved. This CDR3 region has 17 residues. The germline V and J ends were trimmed by 1 base and 0 bases, with 11 bases remaining between them. The germline CDR1 and CDR2 sequences are SGHRS and YFSETQ. The CDR3 coding sequence is TGCGCCAGCAGCTTGTCGGAAGGAAACTCTGGGGCCAACGTCCTGACTTTC. Encoded protein: CASSLSEGNSGANVLTF. Full variable domain (rest looked up from reference TRBV5-1 and TRBJ2-6): KAGVTQTPRYLIKTRGQQVTLSCSPISGHRSVSWYQQTPGQGLQFLFEYFSETQRNKGNFPGRFSGRQFSNSRSEMNVSTLELGDSALYLCASSLSEGNSGANVLTFGAGSRLTVL.

The chain carries TRBV7-6 and TRBJ2-3; no clear D gene. The CDR3 sequence is 15 residues long. Germline values: CDR1 SGHVS, CDR2 FNYEAQ. Trimming cost V 5 bases and J 0 bases, with 12 bases left between them. The CDR3 sequence: CASSKTPSSTDTQYF. In DNA, the CDR3 is TGTGCCAGCAGCAAGACACCCTCTAGCACAGATACGCAGTATTTT.

The V and J genes are TRBV30 and TRBJ1-1; D not certain. Per germline, CDR1 GTSNPN and CDR2 SVGIG (reference sequence). The CDR3 totals 13 residues. V was shortened by 2 bases and J by 1 base, with 8 bases between the two germline ends. CDR3 DNA: TGTGCCTGGAGTCAAGCAGGGAACACTGAAGCTTTCTTT. It specifies CAWSQAGNTEAFF.

The chain has TRBV5-1 and TRBJ2-5; 12 bases are a match to TRBD2. Germline V lookup: CDR1 SGHRS, CDR2 YFSETQ. With V trimmed by 4 bases and J by 7 bases, 5 bases remained unmatched. The CDR3 runs 14 residues. CDR3 sequence reads: CASSNGLAGWTQYF. The CDR3 nucleotides read TGCGCCAGCAGCAACGGACTAGCGGGGTGGACCCAGTACTTC.

The chain joins TRBV6-6 to TRBJ1-6; 8 nucleotides match TRBD1. V lost 6 bases, J lost 9 bases, and 13 bases stayed unmatched. Germline V gene sequence: CDR1 MNHNY, CDR2 SVGAGI (reference sequence). This CDR3 has 16 residues. This CDR3 is CASRLNAGGRFSPLHF. CDR3 nucleotide sequence: TGTGCCAGCAGATTAAATGCAGGGGGCCGTTTTTCACCCCTCCACTTT.

This sequence joins TRBV29-1 and TRBJ1-1, with D perhaps TRBD1 (6 bases). Germline loops: CDR1 SQVTM, CDR2 ANQGSEA. V lost 6 bases and J lost 4, with 12 bases in between. This CDR3 is 12 amino acids long. The DNA for the CDR3 is TGCAGCGTGTCACAGGGAAGCACTGAAGCTTTCTTT. It is translated as CSVSQGSTEAFF.

V usage is TRBV10-2 and J usage is TRBJ1-5, with D possibly matching TRBD1 (5 bases). Germline CDR1 WSHSY, CDR2 SAAADI. The V and J ends lost 6 bases and 5 bases respectively, with 11 bases between them. This CDR3 has 13 residues. This CDR3 is CASSLTGDQPQHF. As DNA, the CDR3 is TGCGCCAGCAGCTTAACAGGCGATCAGCCCCAGCATTTT.